The rows below give T cell receptor beta chains drawn from one sample of a study of T cells in Graves' hyperthyroidism and ophthalmopathy. TCRdb fed the multiplex PCR reads into MiXCR, producing one record per CDR3 protein. The table has 610,000 or so distinct CDR3 sequences, roughly 46% seen once. Sequenced input: peripheral blood or thyroid tissue (not recorded which). All receptors derive from a woman younger than 30 with Graves' hyperthyroidism. Both conserved end residues are part of each CDR3. Fields, in order: J gene, V gene, CDR3 protein.

j_gene: TRBJ1-5
v_gene: TRBV29-1
CDR3aa: CSVRAGGPTNQPQHF

j_gene: TRBJ2-5
v_gene: TRBV6-6
CDR3aa: CASRQPGEETQYF

j_gene: TRBJ2-5
v_gene: TRBV5-4
CDR3aa: CASSPSRGVETQYF

j_gene: TRBJ1-1
v_gene: TRBV29-1
CDR3aa: CSVERGPGTEAFF

j_gene: TRBJ2-5
v_gene: TRBV7-6
CDR3aa: CASSVRGAGGETQYF

j_gene: TRBJ2-7
v_gene: TRBV7-3
CDR3aa: CASSLSSGSSYEQYF

j_gene: TRBJ2-7
v_gene: TRBV10-3
CDR3aa: CGTSGRDEQYF

j_gene: TRBJ2-2
v_gene: TRBV7-9
CDR3aa: CASSPPLGEGSNTGELFF

j_gene: TRBJ2-5
v_gene: TRBV6-6
CDR3aa: CASIKGGGTQYF

j_gene: TRBJ2-7
v_gene: TRBV20-1
CDR3aa: CSRRLAGGVGEQYF

j_gene: TRBJ2-2
v_gene: TRBV2
CDR3aa: CASSESGSSIGELFF

j_gene: TRBJ1-2
v_gene: TRBV24-1
CDR3aa: CATSDSGDGYTF

j_gene: TRBJ1-3
v_gene: TRBV5-4
CDR3aa: CASSTGGDTIYF

j_gene: TRBJ1-1
v_gene: TRBV4-2
CDR3aa: CASSQEGWGDTEAFF

j_gene: TRBJ1-5
v_gene: TRBV5-6
CDR3aa: CASSWKGNQPQHF

j_gene: TRBJ2-5
v_gene: TRBV2
CDR3aa: CASSEGVETQYF

j_gene: TRBJ2-3
v_gene: TRBV7-3
CDR3aa: CASSDGTGGTDTQYF

j_gene: TRBJ2-2
v_gene: TRBV12-3/TRBV12-4
CDR3aa: CASSFGGGFSYNEQFF

j_gene: TRBJ1-1
v_gene: TRBV10-2
CDR3aa: CASSEGPGWSSEAFF

j_gene: TRBJ2-5
v_gene: TRBV29-1
CDR3aa: CSVEDRTSGRETQYF

j_gene: TRBJ1-2
v_gene: TRBV12-3/TRBV12-4
CDR3aa: CASSLSQPEDYGYTF

j_gene: TRBJ2-1
v_gene: TRBV2
CDR3aa: CASSEAISYNEQFF

j_gene: TRBJ2-2
v_gene: TRBV7-2
CDR3aa: CASRGTSDSGELFF

j_gene: TRBJ2-7
v_gene: TRBV12-3/TRBV12-4
CDR3aa: CASSLGSGQGYEQYF

j_gene: TRBJ1-2
v_gene: TRBV12-3/TRBV12-4
CDR3aa: CASSLPGGGDLYGYTF

j_gene: TRBJ2-6
v_gene: TRBV6-5
CDR3aa: CASSYSDSISGANVLTF

j_gene: TRBJ2-1
v_gene: TRBV20-1
CDR3aa: CSADPGQGDWEEFF

j_gene: TRBJ2-7
v_gene: TRBV11-1
CDR3aa: CASSFRGWYEQYF

j_gene: TRBJ2-7
v_gene: TRBV9
CDR3aa: CASSPLGQDSYEQYF

j_gene: TRBJ2-5
v_gene: TRBV7-2
CDR3aa: CASSFRLGAETQYF

j_gene: TRBJ2-1
v_gene: TRBV24-1
CDR3aa: CATSRREWYNEQFF

j_gene: TRBJ2-7
v_gene: TRBV30
CDR3aa: CAWSTGHSYEQYF

j_gene: TRBJ2-7
v_gene: TRBV5-1
CDR3aa: CASSSTGGEDEQYF

j_gene: TRBJ1-1
v_gene: TRBV19
CDR3aa: CANPTGHTEAFF

j_gene: TRBJ2-2
v_gene: TRBV19
CDR3aa: CASNTLATNTGELFF

j_gene: TRBJ1-4
v_gene: TRBV20-1
CDR3aa: CSFGQGDEKLFF

j_gene: TRBJ1-4
v_gene: TRBV15
CDR3aa: CATSREVSGEKLFF

j_gene: TRBJ2-7
v_gene: TRBV18
CDR3aa: CASSQGVAEQYF

j_gene: TRBJ1-5
v_gene: TRBV2
CDR3aa: CASSAGNRNQPQHF

j_gene: TRBJ1-1
v_gene: TRBV2
CDR3aa: CASSEFGGRTEAFF

j_gene: TRBJ2-7
v_gene: TRBV2
CDR3aa: CATEAGTSYEQYF

j_gene: TRBJ1-5
v_gene: TRBV20-1
CDR3aa: CSAGEPQHF

j_gene: TRBJ1-4
v_gene: TRBV6-5
CDR3aa: CASSISGSDGEKLFF

j_gene: TRBJ1-1
v_gene: TRBV29-1
CDR3aa: CSVEDLGTEAFF

j_gene: TRBJ1-5
v_gene: TRBV4-2
CDR3aa: CASSQEPGENQPQHF

j_gene: TRBJ2-2
v_gene: TRBV24-1
CDR3aa: CATSDLGLAGSRTGELFF

j_gene: TRBJ1-1
v_gene: TRBV5-1
CDR3aa: CASSDTGDTEAFF

j_gene: TRBJ2-2
v_gene: TRBV20-1
CDR3aa: CSYRTGELFF

j_gene: TRBJ2-3
v_gene: TRBV19
CDR3aa: CASSRTSGTQYF

j_gene: TRBJ2-7
v_gene: TRBV29-1
CDR3aa: CSVTGGYEQYF